What follows describes a single T cell receptor beta chain. Its antigen is currently not known. No much larger clone exists at a distance of one base, and base qualities are not known. Taken from cysteine to phenylalanine, the CDR3 has 12 residues. Here the CDR3 DNA is all that survives: 36 bases in frame from base 1. The germline V gene specifies SGHAT as CDR1 and FQNNGV as CDR2. The junction shows trimming of 6 bases on V and 12 bases on J, plus 17 bases between the germline ends. This specimen belongs to a study of human T cells and chemical hapten exposure (dated by TCRdb to the early 2020s). Looking at the study overall: For sensitization, 2% DPC in acetone was applied to an approximately 2 cm by approximately 2 cm area of upper inner arm skin. Patch testing on the upper back used Finn chambers containing 0.01% DPC, with scoring done after 6 days according to International Contact Dermatitis Research Group standards. Blood samples were taken from patients before sensitization (week 0) and then at 2, 6 and about 24 weeks after DPC sensitization. Libraries were pooled for sequencing, and per-sample TCR yields varied mainly because of small differences in library volumes within the pool. In alopecia patients, the study followed how the peripheral blood TCR repertoire changed in vivo over primary and secondary sensitization to diphenylcyclopropenone (DPC), a hapten. Blood for TCR sequencing was provided by twenty-nine alopecia patients at one to four time points (pre-sensitization, 2, 6 and 24 weeks). Throughout the approximately 25-week study period, patients were also given weekly therapeutic DPC doses on the scalp. Most of the patients in the cohort were female, and the cohort covered alopecia areata with under or over 50% scalp involvement, alopecia totalis and alopecia universalis.

This specimen's time point label, interpreted: patch test 1, 2 weeks after DPC sensitization. The treatment or condition label, as the study defines it: therapeutic diphenylcyclopropenone sensitization with weekly scalp DPC. Blood at each patch-test visit was drawn before the patch test was applied. Patients were considered eligible if aged 18 to 70, diagnosed with alopecia and deemed suitable for DPC therapy, and patients were excluded if pregnant. Total RNA was isolated from unfractionated whole blood collected in Tempus Blood RNA tubes. The library came from RACE. Sequencing took place on a NextSeq 500. During library preparation, unique molecular identifiers were attached to individual cDNA molecules so that TCRs could be counted quantitatively and reproducibly. For every blood RNA sample, sequencing covered both the TCR alpha and TCR beta chains. Per the original workflow: The median number of TCRs per sample was 95,638, ranging from about 23,224 to 690,600. The Decombinator software suite was used to annotate V, J and CDR3 in the TCR reads. To make PS versus PT1 abundance plots, every sample was subsampled to the same number of TCRs (28,000). Expanded TCRs were defined as absent before sensitization and observed at least eight times at the 2-week time point. TCRdb passed the public sequencing reads through fastp at Q25 and MiXCR, retaining productive beta sequences. A single entry per CDR3 protein holds the most common genes and DNA from its merged rows. The V and J calls were not made by the authors but by TCRdb's processing. For this sample there are 60,000 to 80,000 distinct CDR3 sequences; 25% to 40% appear just once. About 8.1% of the sample rests with the top ten.

General findings and caveats noted by the study authors: DPC sensitization did not change how many TCRs were above 1 in 1000 frequency, and no evidence was found of alterations in global repertoire structure. Expanded TCRs formed significantly more large CDR3 similarity clusters than pre-sensitization or healthy control sets, consistent with antigen-driven responses. After repeated subsampling, changes were observed in the strength of the expansion versus patch-test correlation and in the threshold at which the correlation became significant. Because all patients had alopecia, a presumed autoimmune disease, the immune response of the patients might differ from that of healthy individuals. Patch test score was positively correlated with the number of PT1 expanded TCRs, with significance at thresholds 8, 16 and 32 but not at 4.

The receptor was derived from a man aged 35-49 years with alopecia areata. Some clones in this sample may be carry-over from other donors' samples. Sequences were derived from whole blood, sampled in connection with sensitization to the hapten diphenylcyclopropenone (DPC). The chain is encoded by TRBV11-2 joined to TRBJ1-1, with the identity of the D gene unclear. Read as DNA, the sequence is TGTGCCAGCAGTTTTGGGGTTTTAGAAACTTTCTTT. Translation gives CASSFGVLETFF.